One sample yielded the 7 T cell receptor beta chains listed below, sequenced in a study of T-cell reconstitution after alpha-beta-depleted transplantation in children. Using unique molecular identifiers, the investigators prepared the TCRbeta library. TCRdb used MiXCR to reprocess the PCR reads, holding one entry per CDR3 protein. This repertoire shows fewer than 550,000 distinct CDR3 sequences, about 10% found once; its top ten account for 2%. The source was PBMCs, collected before TCRalphabeta/CD19-depleted stem cell transplant. The source of these receptors is a child between 2 and 9 years old with inherited bone marrow failure, due to receive a stem cell transplant.

To note about this clonotype: This may come from a read error, since a much larger clone is one base off. The rearrangement joins TRBV27 to TRBJ2-7, with D maybe TRBD2 (5 bases). Trimming stripped 8 bases from V and 5 bases from J, with 22 bases between. The CDR3 loop spans 15 amino acids. The germline V gene has CDR1 MNHEY and CDR2 SMNVEV (reference sequence). CDR3 nucleotide sequence: TGTGCCAGCTCTCCATCGGCCCACGGGGTCCACGAGCAGTACTTC. Translation: CASSPSAHGVHEQYF.

This clonotype was picked up many times. The chain recombines TRBV30 with TRBJ1-1; D possibly corresponds to TRBD1 (5 bases). The CDR3 contains 13 residues. Germline values: CDR1 GTSNPN, CDR2 SVGIG (reference sequence). Trimming took 2 bases from V and 3 from J, leaving 10 bases between them. CDR3 protein: CAWSWDRDTEAFF. In DNA, the CDR3 is TGTGCCTGGAGTTGGGACCGGGACACTGAAGCTTTCTTT.

This clonotype has just a few counts. This chain connects TRBV9 to TRBJ2-5; possible D gene TRBD1, 5 bases. From germline, CDR1 is SGDLS and CDR2 YYNGEE. Trimming stripped 0 bases from V and 5 bases from J, with 11 bases between. This CDR3 has 14 amino acids. CDR3 DNA: TGTGCCAGCAGCGTAGCCAGGGCCGCGGAGACCCAGTACTTC. Residues: CASSVARAAETQYF.

This clonotype was detected a few times. CDR3 DNA sequence: TGTGCCAGCAACCCCATAGCAGCAAACACCGGGGAGCTGTTTTTT. It specifies CASNPIAANTGELFF. The rearrangement links TRBV27 to TRBJ2-2; D remains ambiguous. V lost 7 bases and J lost 2, with 14 bases in between. Germline V gene lookup returns CDR1 MNHEY and CDR2 SMNVEV (reference sequence). This CDR3 region has 15 residues.

This clonotype was detected many times. This chain uses TRBV4-3 with TRBJ2-1; possibly TRBD2 for D (6 bases). CDR3 length equals 16 residues. Trimming stripped 0 bases from V and 2 bases from J, with 11 bases between. Germline CDR1 is LGHNA and CDR2 is YSLEER. CDR3 amino acids: CASSQDGLPPYNEQFF. The CDR3 DNA reads TGCGCCAGCAGCCAAGATGGACTACCCCCCTACAATGAGCAGTTCTTC.

With respect to this clonotype: This may stem from a read error, because a much larger clone lies one nucleotide away. This rearrangement joins TRBV24-1 to TRBJ2-2; TRBD2 is a possible D gene (5 bases). CDR1 is KGHDR and CDR2 is SFDVKD in the germline V gene. This CDR3 has 15 amino acids. The CDR3 DNA is TGTGCCACCAGTGACCGGGCCCGAAGGTCCGGGGAGCTGCTTTTT. Amino acid sequence: CATSDRARRSGELLF.

This clonotype was detected a few times. The chain recombines TRBV7-2 with TRBJ2-3; 8 bases agree with TRBD1. Trimming removed 7 bases from V and 0 bases from J; junction bases left unmatched: 6. Germline assignment: CDR1 SGHTA and CDR2 FQGNSA. This CDR3 is built from 15 residues. The CDR3 region has the DNA TGTGCCAGCACCGAGCAGGGGGCTAGCACAGATACGCAGTATTTT. Translating it yields CASTEQGASTDTQYF.